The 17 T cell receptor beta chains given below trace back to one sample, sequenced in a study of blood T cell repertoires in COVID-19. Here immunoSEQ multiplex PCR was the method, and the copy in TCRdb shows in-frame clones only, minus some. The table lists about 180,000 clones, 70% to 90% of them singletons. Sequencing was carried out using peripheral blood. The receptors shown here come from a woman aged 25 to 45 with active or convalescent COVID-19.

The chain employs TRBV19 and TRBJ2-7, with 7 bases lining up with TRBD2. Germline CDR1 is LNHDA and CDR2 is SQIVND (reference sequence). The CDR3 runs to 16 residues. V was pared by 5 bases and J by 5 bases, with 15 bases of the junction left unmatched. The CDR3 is CASSLGGRAGVNEQYF. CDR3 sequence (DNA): TGTGCCAGTAGTCTTGGAGGGAGGGCCGGTGTCAACGAGCAGTACTTC.

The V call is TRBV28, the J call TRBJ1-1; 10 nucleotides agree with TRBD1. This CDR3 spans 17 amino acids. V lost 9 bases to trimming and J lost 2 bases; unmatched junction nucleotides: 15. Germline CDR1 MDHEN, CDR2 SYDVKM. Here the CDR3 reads CASSIGTGAVRNTEAFF. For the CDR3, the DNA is TGTGCCAGTTCCATTGGGACAGGGGCTGTTCGTAACACTGAAGCTTTCTTT.

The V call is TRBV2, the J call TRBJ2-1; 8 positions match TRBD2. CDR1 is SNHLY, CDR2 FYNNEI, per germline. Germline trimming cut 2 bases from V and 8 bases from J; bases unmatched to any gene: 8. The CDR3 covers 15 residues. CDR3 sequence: CASSESSGHGDEQFF. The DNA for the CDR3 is TGTGCCAGCAGTGAATCTAGCGGGCATGGCGATGAGCAGTTCTTC.

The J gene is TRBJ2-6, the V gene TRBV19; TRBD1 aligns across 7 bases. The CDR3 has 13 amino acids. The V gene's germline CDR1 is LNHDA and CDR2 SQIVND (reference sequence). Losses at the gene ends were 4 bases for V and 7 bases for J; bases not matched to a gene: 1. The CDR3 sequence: CASSRQGANVLTF. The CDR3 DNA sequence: TGTGCCAGTAGTAGACAGGGTGCCAACGTCCTGACTTTC.

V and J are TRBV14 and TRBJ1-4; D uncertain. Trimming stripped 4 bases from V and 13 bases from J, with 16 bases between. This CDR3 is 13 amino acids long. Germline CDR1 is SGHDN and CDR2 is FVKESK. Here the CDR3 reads CASSPGREGGLFF. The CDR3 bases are TGTGCCAGCAGCCCCGGAAGGGAGGGAGGACTGTTTTTT.

The DNA for the CDR3 is TGCGCCAGCAGCTTGACATACCAAGAGACCCAGTACTTC. This translates into CASSLTYQETQYF. The chain couples TRBV5-1 to TRBJ2-5; no clear D gene. Germline CDR1 is SGHRS and CDR2 is YFSETQ. The CDR3 has 13 residues. Trimming took off 1 base at V and 0 bases at J, with 4 bases between the two ends.

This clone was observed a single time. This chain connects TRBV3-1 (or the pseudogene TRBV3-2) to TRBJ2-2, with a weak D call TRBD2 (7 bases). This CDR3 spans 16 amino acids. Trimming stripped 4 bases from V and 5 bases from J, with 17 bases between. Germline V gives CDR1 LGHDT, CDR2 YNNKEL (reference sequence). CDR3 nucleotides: TGTGCCAGCAGCCGCCAGGGGAGGGCCGTTACCGGGGAGCTGTTTTTT. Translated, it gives CASSRQGRAVTGELFF.

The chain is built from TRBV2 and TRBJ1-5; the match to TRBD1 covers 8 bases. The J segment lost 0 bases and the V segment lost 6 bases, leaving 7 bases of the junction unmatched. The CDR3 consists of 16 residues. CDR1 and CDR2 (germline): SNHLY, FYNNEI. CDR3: CASSEDRANSNQPQHF. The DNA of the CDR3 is TGTGCCAGCAGCGAGGACAGGGCGAATAGCAATCAGCCCCAGCATTTT.

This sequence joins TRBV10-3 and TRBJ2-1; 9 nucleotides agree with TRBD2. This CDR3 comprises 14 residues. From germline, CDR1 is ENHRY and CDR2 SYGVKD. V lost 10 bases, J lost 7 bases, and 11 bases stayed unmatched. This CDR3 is CASSLSGSWNEQFF. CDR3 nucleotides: TGTGCCAGCTCCCTTAGCGGGAGTTGGAATGAGCAGTTCTTC.

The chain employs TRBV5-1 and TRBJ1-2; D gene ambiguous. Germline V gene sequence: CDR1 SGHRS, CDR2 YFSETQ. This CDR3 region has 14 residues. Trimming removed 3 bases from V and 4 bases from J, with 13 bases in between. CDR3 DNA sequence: TGCGCCAGCAGCTCGACTCACGTCACCTATGGCTACACCTTC. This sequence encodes CASSSTHVTYGYTF.

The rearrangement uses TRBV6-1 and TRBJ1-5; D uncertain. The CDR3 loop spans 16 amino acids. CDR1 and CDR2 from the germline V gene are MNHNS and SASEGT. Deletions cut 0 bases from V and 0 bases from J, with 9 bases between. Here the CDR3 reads CASSEAGGYSNQPQHF. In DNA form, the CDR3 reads TGTGCCAGCAGTGAAGCGGGCGGGTATAGCAATCAGCCCCAGCATTTT.

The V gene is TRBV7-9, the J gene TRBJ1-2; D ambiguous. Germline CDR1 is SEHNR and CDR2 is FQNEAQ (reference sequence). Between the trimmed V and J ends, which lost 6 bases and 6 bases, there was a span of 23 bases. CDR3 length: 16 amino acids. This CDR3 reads CASRPLTGISGDGYTF. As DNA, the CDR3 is TGTGCCAGCAGGCCTTTGACGGGGATTTCCGGGGATGGCTACACCTTC. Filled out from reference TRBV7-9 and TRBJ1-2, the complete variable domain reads DTGVSQNPRHKITKRGQNVTFRCDPISEHNRLYWYRQTLGQGPEFLTYFQNEAQLEKSRLLSDRFSAERPKGSFSTLEIQRTEQGDSAMYLCASRPLTGISGDGYTFGSGTRLTVV.

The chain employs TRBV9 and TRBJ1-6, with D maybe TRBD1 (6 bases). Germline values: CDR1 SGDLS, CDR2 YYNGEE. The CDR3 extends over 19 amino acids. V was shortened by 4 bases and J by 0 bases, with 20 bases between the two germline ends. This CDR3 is CASSPSGGGVSSYNSPLHF. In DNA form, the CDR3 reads TGTGCCAGCAGCCCCTCCGGCGGGGGCGTGAGCTCCTATAATTCACCCCTCCACTTT. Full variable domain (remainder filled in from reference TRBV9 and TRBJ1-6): DSGVTQTPKHLITATGQRVTLRCSPRSGDLSVYWYQQSLDQGLQFLIQYYNGEERAKGNILERFSAQQFPDLHSELNLSSLELGDSALYFCASSPSGGGVSSYNSPLHFGNGTRLTVT.

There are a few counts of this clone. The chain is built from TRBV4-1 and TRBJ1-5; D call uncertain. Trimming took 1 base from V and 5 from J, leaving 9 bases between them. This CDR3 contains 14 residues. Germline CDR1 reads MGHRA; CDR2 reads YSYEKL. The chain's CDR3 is CASSQGRPHQPQHF. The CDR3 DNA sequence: TGCGCCAGCAGCCAAGGGAGGCCGCATCAGCCCCAGCATTTT.

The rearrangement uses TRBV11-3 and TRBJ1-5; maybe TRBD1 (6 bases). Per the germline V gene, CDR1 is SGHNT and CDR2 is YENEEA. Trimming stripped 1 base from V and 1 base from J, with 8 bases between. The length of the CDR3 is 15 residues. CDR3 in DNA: TGTGCCAGCAGCTTAGGCAGGGGAAGCAATCAGCCCCAGCATTTT. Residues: CASSLGRGSNQPQHF.

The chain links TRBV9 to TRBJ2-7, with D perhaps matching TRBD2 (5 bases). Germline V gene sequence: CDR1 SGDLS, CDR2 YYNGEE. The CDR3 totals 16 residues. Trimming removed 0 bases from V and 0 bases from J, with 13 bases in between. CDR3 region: CASSVDGGGGSYEQYF. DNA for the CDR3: TGTGCCAGCAGCGTAGACGGTGGTGGAGGCTCCTACGAGCAGTACTTC.

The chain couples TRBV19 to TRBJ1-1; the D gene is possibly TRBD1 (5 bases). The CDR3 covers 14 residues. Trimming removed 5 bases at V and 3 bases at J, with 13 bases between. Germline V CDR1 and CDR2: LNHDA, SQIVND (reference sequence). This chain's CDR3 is CASSAARDDTEAFF. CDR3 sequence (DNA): TGTGCCAGTAGTGCCGCCAGGGATGACACTGAAGCTTTCTTT.